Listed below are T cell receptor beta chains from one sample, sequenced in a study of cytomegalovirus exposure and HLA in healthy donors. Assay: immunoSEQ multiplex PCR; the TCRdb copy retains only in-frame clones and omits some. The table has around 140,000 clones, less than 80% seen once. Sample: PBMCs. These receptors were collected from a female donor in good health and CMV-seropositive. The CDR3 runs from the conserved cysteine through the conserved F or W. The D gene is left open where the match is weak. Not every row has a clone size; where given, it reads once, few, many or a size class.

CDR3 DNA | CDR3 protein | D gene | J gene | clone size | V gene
TGCGCCAGCAGCTTGGCTAGCAGTACCGGGGAGCTGTTTTTT | CASSLASSTGELFF | NA | TRBJ2-2 | NA | TRBV5-1
TGTGCCAGCAGCGGACGGACTAGCGGGAGTCCCTTCGCAGATACGCAGTATTTT | CASSGRTSGSPFADTQYF | TRBD2 | TRBJ2-3 | NA | TRBV9
TGTGCCAGCAGCTTTGATTGGGCGAATGAGCAGTTCTTC | CASSFDWANEQFF | NA | TRBJ2-1 | few | TRBV5-5
TGTGCCTGGGAACTAAGTCTCTACAATGAGCAGTTCTTC | CAWELSLYNEQFF | NA | TRBJ2-1 | NA | TRBV30
TGCGCCAGCAGCCAAGATGGACAGATAAACACCGGGGAGCTGTTTTTT | CASSQDGQINTGELFF | NA | TRBJ2-2 | few | TRBV4-1
TGTGCCAGCAGCGACGGACAGGGACCGACGACCTTTAACTATGGCTACACCTTC | CASSDGQGPTTFNYGYTF | TRBD1 | TRBJ1-2 | NA | TRBV9
TGTGCCAGTAGTATAGAAGAGGGTTTCACTGAAGCTTTCTTT | CASSIEEGFTEAFF | NA | TRBJ1-1 | NA | TRBV19
TGTGCCAGCAGCGCGGATCTAGCGACTACCACAGATACGCAGTATTTT | CASSADLATTTDTQYF | NA | TRBJ2-3 | NA | TRBV9
TGCGCCAGCAGCGCCCTCGCGGGGGGGCGTGGGGAGCAGTTCTTC | CASSALAGGRGEQFF | TRBD2 | TRBJ2-1 | NA | TRBV5-1
TGTGCCAGCAGTTGGAGGGGACGGGAGACCCAGTACTTC | CASSWRGRETQYF | NA | TRBJ2-5 | NA | TRBV27
TGCGCCAGCAGCCAAGAAGGGACAGGGGTAGGCAATGAGCAGTTCTTC | CASSQEGTGVGNEQFF | TRBD1 | TRBJ2-1 | NA | TRBV4-1
TGTGCCAGTAGTACTTCGGAGAATCTTGGACGGGGCACCTTC | CASSTSENLGRGTF | NA | TRBJ1-2 | NA | TRBV19
TGTGCCAGCAGTTCACCGGGGGGCTCCTACGAGCAGTACTTC | CASSSPGGSYEQYF | TRBD2 | TRBJ2-7 | NA | TRBV6-5
TGTGCCAGCAGCTTGAGGTCCAGCGGGAGCCACGAGCAGTACTTC | CASSLRSSGSHEQYF | TRBD2 | TRBJ2-7 | NA | TRBV5-6
TGTGCCAGCAGACCGACAGGGGGCCTGTCAAAACTGTTTTTT | CASRPTGGLSKLFF | TRBD1 | TRBJ1-4 | NA | TRBV6-1
TGTGCCAGCAGTGGCTCCAGGGGAAGTGAAAAACTGTTTTTT | CASSGSRGSEKLFF | NA | TRBJ1-4 | NA | TRBV2
TGTGCCAGCAGCCAAGATTCAACCGGGGTGGGTAACATTCAGTACTTC | CASSQDSTGVGNIQYF | NA | TRBJ2-4 | NA | TRBV4-2
TGTGCCAGCAGTTCACCAGCAGACAGTGGCTACACCTTC | CASSSPADSGYTF | NA | TRBJ1-2 | once | TRBV28
TGTGCCAGCAGCTTAAAGGCGGGTGATTCGGGTTTCGAGCAGTACTTC | CASSLKAGDSGFEQYF | NA | TRBJ2-7 | NA | TRBV13
TGTGCCAGCAGCACTTCCGGGGGGACGGAAGAGACCCAGTACTTC | CASSTSGGTEETQYF | TRBD2 | TRBJ2-5 | NA | TRBV7-2
TGCGCCAGCAGCTTGGAGACAGGGGGATTGGATGGCTACACCTTC | CASSLETGGLDGYTF | TRBD1 | TRBJ1-2 | NA | TRBV5-1
TGCGCCAGCAGTTTCTGGACAGGCACAGATACGCAGTATTTT | CASSFWTGTDTQYF | NA | TRBJ2-3 | NA | TRBV5-1
TGTGCTCCCAGCCCCTACCTCCCCGGGACAGGGTCCGTCAATGAGCAGTTCTTC | CAPSPYLPGTGSVNEQFF | TRBD1 | TRBJ2-1 | NA | TRBV27
TGTGCCAGCATGGCAGGTGGAAATGAAAAACTGTTTTTT | CASMAGGNEKLFF | NA | TRBJ1-4 | NA | TRBV28
TGTGCCAGCAGTGAATACCGCGGGGGTGGGAACACTGAAGCTTTCTTT | CASSEYRGGGNTEAFF | NA | TRBJ1-1 | once | TRBV25-1
TGTGCCAGCAGCTTGGGGACAGGGGGTTATGAAAAACTGTTTTTT | CASSLGTGGYEKLFF | TRBD1 | TRBJ1-4 | NA | TRBV5-4
TGTGCCAGCAGCCCGGCCCGCGAGGGTTACAATTCACCCCTCCACTTT | CASSPAREGYNSPLHF | NA | TRBJ1-6 | NA | TRBV11-2
TGCGCCAGCAGCTTGGATTCGACAGGGGGTAGGGACGAGCAGTACTTC | CASSLDSTGGRDEQYF | TRBD1 | TRBJ2-7 | NA | TRBV5-1
TGTGCCAGCAGCTTAGCCCTAGCGGGGGCTTACAATGAGCAGTTCTTC | CASSLALAGAYNEQFF | TRBD2 | TRBJ2-1 | few | TRBV7-2
TGTGCCAGCAGCGTCGGGACTCGGACGGTTAACACCGGGGAGCTGTTTTTT | CASSVGTRTVNTGELFF | NA | TRBJ2-2 | few | TRBV9
TGCGCCAGCGCGGGCGACAGGGCCTACGAGCAGTACTTC | CASAGDRAYEQYF | TRBD1 | TRBJ2-7 | NA | TRBV5-1
TGTGCCAGCAGTTTACGTCAGGGGGTTTATGGGGAAAAACTGTTTTTT | CASSLRQGVYGEKLFF | TRBD1 | TRBJ1-4 | NA | TRBV28
TGTGCCAGCAGCGTACGGGGTGAGGAGACCCAGTACTTC | CASSVRGEETQYF | NA | TRBJ2-5 | NA | TRBV9
TGTGCCAGCAGGTCTCGGGGAGGCGAGCAGTACTTC | CASRSRGGEQYF | NA | TRBJ2-7 | NA | TRBV7-9
TGTGCCAGCTCAACGGACAGGATGGGAGCGAACACTGAAGCTTTCTTT | CASSTDRMGANTEAFF | TRBD1 | TRBJ1-1 | few | TRBV18
TGCAGCGTTAGGACTAGCTTGGAGGAGACCCAGTACTTC | CSVRTSLEETQYF | TRBD2 | TRBJ2-5 | NA | TRBV29-1
TGTGCCAGCAGCTTAGCGCGGGGAGGCACAGATACGCAGTATTTT | CASSLARGGTDTQYF | NA | TRBJ2-3 | few | TRBV7-9
TGCAGCGATCGACAGGCGTTCTATGGCTACACCTTC | CSDRQAFYGYTF | NA | TRBJ1-2 | NA | TRBV29-1
TGCGCCAGCAGCCCCGGGGGGGCCTCCTTCTACGAGCAGTACTTC | CASSPGGASFYEQYF | TRBD2 | TRBJ2-7 | NA | TRBV5-1
TGTGCCAGCAGCTTAGGAGGACAGGGAGGGTACTTC | CASSLGGQGGYF | TRBD1 | TRBJ2-7 | NA | TRBV7-9
TGTGCCAGCAGTACCCCGACAGGGGGCGAGAACGAGCAGTACTTC | CASSTPTGGENEQYF | TRBD1 | TRBJ2-7 | NA | TRBV6-5
TGTGCCAGCACACCACCTTCCCGGGACAAGGTCTACGAGCAGTACTTC | CASTPPSRDKVYEQYF | NA | TRBJ2-7 | NA | TRBV28
TGTGCCAGCAGACCAGATAACACCGGGGAGCTGTTTTTT | CASRPDNTGELFF | NA | TRBJ2-2 | NA | TRBV28
TGTGCCACCACTGGGGCCAGGGAGGCCCAGCATTTT | CATTGAREAQHF | NA | TRBJ1-5 | once | TRBV6-6
TGTGCCAGCAGTTTACGGGGGGGGACCTCCTACGAGCAGTACTTC | CASSLRGGTSYEQYF | TRBD2 | TRBJ2-7 | few | TRBV28
TGCGCCAGCAGCTTCAGACAGGGGGTTGCTAACTATGGCTACACCTTC | CASSFRQGVANYGYTF | TRBD1 | TRBJ1-2 | NA | TRBV5-1
TGCGCCAGCAGTCTGAGGGGGACCTACAATGAGCAGTTCTTC | CASSLRGTYNEQFF | NA | TRBJ2-1 | once | TRBV5-1
TGTGCCAGCTCACCCTCTCGGACAGGAAACAATGAGCAGTTCTTC | CASSPSRTGNNEQFF | TRBD1 | TRBJ2-1 | NA | TRBV18